This T cell receptor beta chain was sequenced in a study of blood T cells in healthy people across ages. Notes on the study in general: Roughly linear age-related decline in beta diversity appeared, significant by age about 40.

The authors ran a second PCR of about 6 to 11 cycles using a sample-barcoded 5' primer and a J-beta primer mix. The authors tagged each cDNA molecule using a template-switch adaptor with 12 random nucleotides. One entry per CDR3 protein results from TCRdb running MiXCR on the 5' RACE reads. The sample holds roughly 1.6 million distinct CDR3 sequences, roughly 32% seen once. This clonotype was picked up many times. Its antigen is not known. The V gene end was trimmed by 4 bases and the J gene end by 2 bases; junction bases not matched to a gene: 9. This CDR3 contains 16 residues. CDR1 is SGHVS and CDR2 is FQNEAQ in the germline V gene.

Sequencing was done on a sample of blood. The source of this sequence is a woman aged 25 to 39 in good health. The V call is TRBV7-8, the J call TRBJ2-3; 7 bases are a match to TRBD2. CDR3 DNA: TGTGCCAGCAGCTCACGACTAGCCGCAACCACAGATACGCAGTATTTT. This codes for CASSSRLAATTDTQYF.